The subject of this entry is one T cell receptor beta chain. The CDR3 covers 19 residues. These data originate in a study of patients and donors after allogeneic stem cell transplantation. A single record per CDR3 protein comes from TCRdb applying MiXCR to the RT-PCR reads. The sample yields about a million distinct CDR3 sequences, more than 15% seen once. This receptor was obtained from a human donor who was either an allogeneic HSCT recipient or a stem cell or donor lymphocyte infusion donor (not recorded which). It is not recorded whose cells these are; they may come from a transplant donor. Sequences were obtained from blood, either unsorted or a sorted T cell fraction (not recorded which). The gene calls are TRBV21-1 and TRBJ1-1; TRBD1 is taken as the D call from the table, unchecked against the DNA. TRBV21-1 corresponds to a pseudogene. CDR3 in DNA: TGTGCCAGCAGCATTTACCTCAAATACAGGGGAATCATGAACACTGAAGCTTTCTTT. Its protein product is CASSIYLKYRGIMNTEAFF.